Sequencing of this TCR beta chain was carried out in a study of breast tumors, draining lymph nodes, adjacent tissues. This clonotype was picked up many times. TCRdb analysed the multiplex PCR reads with MiXCR anew, one entry per CDR3 protein. This sample yields about 21,000 distinct CDR3 sequences, of which about 38% are seen a single time; roughly 25% belongs to the top ten. The CDR3 sequence is 14 residues long. V lost 5 bases to trimming and J lost 5 bases, with 15 bases between them. Germline CDR1 is MNHEY and CDR2 is SVGAGI. The sequenced sample was breast tumor tissue. This clonotype was obtained from a female donor with breast cancer. Some clones in this sample may be carry-over from other donors' samples. This sequence joins TRBV6-5 and TRBJ2-5, with D possibly matching TRBD1 (6 bases). The CDR3 protein is CASSHQGTGETQYF. The CDR3 DNA follows: TGTGCCAGCAGTCACCAGGGGACCGGGGAGACCCAGTACTTC.